This record covers a single TCR beta chain. This entry is derived from a study of human T cells and chemical hapten exposure. Germline V gene data show CDR1 as SGHRS and CDR2 as YFSETQ. V lost 6 bases to trimming and J lost 2 bases, with 16 bases between them. The CDR3 runs 15 residues. MiXCR was run by TCRdb on the RACE reads, yielding one entry per CDR3 protein. This sample yields about 34,000 distinct CDR3 sequences, of which 5% to 8% are seen a single time; roughly 9% belongs to the top ten. Sample time point: patch test 1, 2 weeks after DPC sensitization. Treatment of the sample: therapeutic diphenylcyclopropenone sensitization with weekly scalp DPC. Unfractionated whole blood yielded total RNA.

Here the sequenced sample was whole blood, taken in connection with sensitization to the hapten diphenylcyclopropenone (DPC). The chain uses TRBV5-1 and TRBJ2-3; D could derive from TRBD1 or TRBD2 (6 bases each). The sequence was collected from a woman aged 25 to 39 with alopecia areata. Some clones in this sample may be carry-over from other donors' samples. The CDR3 reads CASNQRGLDTDTQYF. CDR3 DNA: TGCGCCAGCAATCAACGGGGGCTTGACACAGATACGCAGTATTTT.